Listed below are T cell receptor beta chains from one sample, sequenced in a study of shared clonotypes between healthy human individuals. Profiled with immunoSEQ multiplex PCR; TCRdb holds only in-frame clones, not every one. The profile shows roughly 2,000,000 clones, about 95% of them singletons. The sequenced sample consisted of naive CD8+ T cells sorted from blood. The receptors were gathered from a man younger than 35 in good health. Both conserved end residues are part of each CDR3. Fields, in order: D gene, V gene, J gene, clone size, CDR3 DNA, CDR3 protein. The D gene is left open where the match is weak. Clone sizes are given selectively: once, few, many, or a class where the clone is expanded.

D: -
V: TRBV28
J: TRBJ2-1
size: -
DNA: TGTGCCTCCCGTGGGAGCTCCTACAATGAGCAGTTCTTC
CDR3: CASRGSSYNEQFF

D: -
V: TRBV27
J: TRBJ2-7
size: once
DNA: TGTGCCAGCACCGACCTACAGATACGGACGGACGAGCAGTACTTC
CDR3: CASTDLQIRTDEQYF

D: -
V: TRBV28
J: TRBJ2-2
size: once
DNA: TGTGCCAGCAGTCCCCATTCGAACACCGGGGAGCTGTTTTTT
CDR3: CASSPHSNTGELFF

D: -
V: TRBV16
J: TRBJ1-1
size: -
DNA: TGTGCCAGCAGCCCTCTGATCGGGTCTGAAGCTTTCTTT
CDR3: CASSPLIGSEAFF

D: TRBD1
V: TRBV7-9
J: TRBJ2-1
size: -
DNA: TGTGCCAGCAGCTTACCTGGGACAGACAATGAGCAGTTCTTC
CDR3: CASSLPGTDNEQFF

D: -
V: TRBV4-1
J: TRBJ2-3
size: -
DNA: TGCGCCAGCAGCCAAGATTTTGCGTACACAGATACGCAGTATTTT
CDR3: CASSQDFAYTDTQYF

D: -
V: TRBV27
J: TRBJ1-5
size: -
DNA: TGTGCCAGCAGTTTCATGGCGCCAGGTTTTAAGGTCCCTGGCAATCAGCCCCAGCATTTT
CDR3: CASSFMAPGFKVPGNQPQHF

D: -
V: TRBV7-5
J: TRBJ2-7
size: -
DNA: TGTGCCAGAAGAAGACTAGCGGGAGTTAGGGAGCAGTACTTC
CDR3: CARRRLAGVREQYF

D: -
V: TRBV7-9
J: TRBJ2-1
size: -
DNA: TGTGCCAGCAGCGCCATAGGGGGTTGGAGGTCCCCCTACAATGAGCAGTTCTTC
CDR3: CASSAIGGWRSPYNEQFF

D: TRBD1
V: TRBV4-1
J: TRBJ2-7
size: -
DNA: TGCGCCAGCAGCCAACCAGAAACAGGGGTCTACGAGCAGTACTTC
CDR3: CASSQPETGVYEQYF

D: -
V: TRBV5-1
J: TRBJ1-3
size: -
DNA: TGCGCCAGCAGCTTGGATCACAGCGGCTCTGGAAACACCATATATTTT
CDR3: CASSLDHSGSGNTIYF

D: TRBD2
V: TRBV28
J: TRBJ2-5
size: once
DNA: TGTGCCAGCAGTTTAGTCATTAGGTCTAGCGGGGTGCGAGAGACCCAGTACTTC
CDR3: CASSLVIRSSGVRETQYF

D: TRBD1
V: TRBV19
J: TRBJ2-5
size: -
DNA: TGTGCCAGTAGTGACCGGGACAGCATCCAAGAGACCCAGTACTTC
CDR3: CASSDRDSIQETQYF

D: TRBD2
V: TRBV7-9
J: TRBJ2-5
size: -
DNA: TGTGCCAGCAGCTTCCTAGCTAGCGGCCTCCAAGAGACCCAGTACTTC
CDR3: CASSFLASGLQETQYF

D: -
V: TRBV2
J: TRBJ2-7
size: -
DNA: TGTGCCAGCCGAGGGGCCTACGAGCAGTACTTC
CDR3: CASRGAYEQYF

D: -
V: TRBV11-2
J: TRBJ2-7
size: -
DNA: TGTGCCAGCAGCTTAGTCGACTCCCAAGGTGACGAGCAGTACTTC
CDR3: CASSLVDSQGDEQYF

D: TRBD2
V: TRBV13
J: TRBJ2-7
size: -
DNA: TGTGCCAGCAGCTCCCTGACTAGCGGAACCTACGAGCAGTACTTC
CDR3: CASSSLTSGTYEQYF

D: TRBD2
V: TRBV7-9
J: TRBJ2-7
size: -
DNA: TGTGCCAGCAGCCTAACTAGCGAATCCTCCTACGAGCAGTACTTC
CDR3: CASSLTSESSYEQYF

D: -
V: TRBV21-1
J: TRBJ2-5
size: -
DNA: TGTGCCAGCAGCGCCAATCCCGACAGGGGGCAAGAGACCCAGTACTTC
CDR3: CASSANPDRGQETQYF

D: -
V: TRBV6-1
J: TRBJ1-1
size: -
DNA: TGTGCCAGCAGTGAAGAATTCGGGTACACTGAAGCTTTCTTT
CDR3: CASSEEFGYTEAFF

D: -
V: TRBV5-1
J: TRBJ1-4
size: -
DNA: TGCGCCAGCAGCTTTAACCGGGAAAGGGGTGAAAAACTGTTTTTT
CDR3: CASSFNRERGEKLFF

D: -
V: TRBV20-1
J: TRBJ2-7
size: once
DNA: TGCAGTGCTAGCGATCACGAGCAGTACTTC
CDR3: CSASDHEQYF